The 13 T cell receptor beta chains below were found in one sample sequenced in a study of blood T cell repertoires in COVID-19. Here immunoSEQ multiplex PCR was the method, and the copy in TCRdb shows in-frame clones only, minus some. The table lists some 87,000 clones, 85% to 95% of them singletons. Sequencing input: peripheral blood. These receptors came from a woman aged 60-75 years with active COVID-19.

The chain links TRBV11-2 to TRBJ2-2; D remains unclear. The CDR3 is 13 residues long. V gave up 4 bases and J gave up 6 bases, with 9 bases separating them. The germline CDR1 and CDR2 sequences are SGHAT and FQNNGV. CDR3 sequence: CASSSLVSGELFF. The CDR3 DNA reads as TGTGCCAGCAGCTCGCTAGTATCCGGGGAGCTGTTTTTT.

The genes are TRBV7-2 and TRBJ1-2; the match to TRBD1 covers 7 bases. The CDR3 totals 17 residues. The junction had 17 bases not matched to a gene; V was cut back by 9 bases and J by 1 base. Germline V gives CDR1 SGHTA, CDR2 FQGNSA. The CDR3 DNA reads as TGTGCCAGTTTGTTAAGGGGGACAGCATCTTTTAACTATGGCTACACCTTC. Residues: CASLLRGTASFNYGYTF.

This chain joins TRBV2 and TRBJ2-3; tentatively, D is TRBD2 (7 bases). V lost 7 bases and J lost 1, with 12 bases in between. In germline, CDR1 is SNHLY, CDR2 FYNNEI. The CDR3 has 14 residues. This chain's CDR3 is CASNRGARTDTQYF. The CDR3 DNA reads TGTGCCAGCAACCGGGGGGCCCGCACAGATACGCAGTATTTT.

The chain joins TRBV7-9 to TRBJ2-3; D is uncertain. The CDR3 runs 14 residues. Germline V gene sequence: CDR1 SEHNR, CDR2 FQNEAQ (reference sequence). V shed 5 bases and J shed 4 bases, with 13 bases lying between them. CDR3 region: CASSPLSRADTQYF. The CDR3 DNA follows: TGTGCCAGCAGCCCATTATCCCGGGCAGATACGCAGTATTTT.

The chain couples TRBV28 to TRBJ2-7; D is possibly TRBD2 (7 bases). V was clipped by 6 bases and J by 5 bases, with 17 bases between them. CDR1 is MDHEN and CDR2 is SYDVKM in the germline V gene. The CDR3 sequence is 14 residues long. Here the CDR3 reads CASRPQGGVNEQYF. CDR3 DNA sequence: TGTGCCAGCAGACCGCAAGGGGGGGTCAACGAGCAGTACTTC.

CDR3 amino acids: CASSEGGPALDGYTF. CDR3 coding DNA: TGTGCCAGCAGTGAGGGGGGACCGGCTTTGGATGGCTACACCTTC. This sequence joins TRBV2 and TRBJ1-2; D might be TRBD1 (5 bases). This CDR3 spans 15 amino acids. Trimming left V 3 bases short and J 6 bases short, with 17 bases between. CDR1 is SNHLY, CDR2 FYNNEI, per germline.

The chain couples TRBV4-3 to TRBJ2-5; possibly TRBD2 for D (6 bases). The CDR3 length is 14 residues. Trimming shortened V by 4 bases and J by 2 bases, and 11 bases separated the two germline ends. CDR1 is LGHNA and CDR2 is YSLEER in the germline V gene. The CDR3 bases are TGCGCCAGCAGCCCGTCTGGGGGGCAAGAGACCCAGTACTTC. Protein sequence: CASSPSGGQETQYF.

This chain joins TRBV3-1 (or the pseudogene TRBV3-2) and TRBJ1-3; 8 bases agree with TRBD1. After removal of 4 bases from V and 0 bases from J, the junction contained 2 bases not matched to a gene. The CDR3 has 15 amino acids. Germline V CDR1 and CDR2: LGHDT, YNNKEL (reference sequence). The CDR3 protein is CASSPTGGSGNTIYF. As DNA, the CDR3 is TGTGCCAGCAGCCCTACAGGGGGCTCTGGAAACACCATATATTTT.

This clone was seen a few times. The V and J genes are TRBV10-1 and TRBJ2-7, with 7 bases fitting TRBD1. V was clipped by 8 bases and J by 6 bases; unmatched bases: 7. CDR1 is WNHNN and CDR2 is SYGVQD in the germline V gene (reference sequence). The length of the CDR3 is 12 residues. The CDR3 DNA reads TGCGCCAGCGGTACCGGGACAGTCGAGCAGTACTTC. Encoded protein: CASGTGTVEQYF.

This rearrangement joins TRBV30 to TRBJ2-7; 12 bases match TRBD1. The CDR3 consists of 15 residues. The junction had 5 bases not matched to a gene; V was cut back by 2 bases and J by 3 bases. Germline lookup yields CDR1 GTSNPN and CDR2 SVGIG (reference sequence). CDR3 DNA: TGTGCCTGGAGTCATGGGACAGGGGGCCACTACGAGCAGTACTTC. Protein product: CAWSHGTGGHYEQYF.

The V gene is TRBV19, the J gene TRBJ1-1, with a weak D call TRBD1 (6 bases). The CDR3 consists of 14 residues. Trimming shortened V by 1 base and J by 6 bases, and 12 bases separated the two germline ends. Looked up from germline, CDR1 is LNHDA and CDR2 is SQIVND (reference sequence). CDR3 DNA: TGTGCCAGTAGTATAGGGAACAGGGTCTCTGAAGCTTTCTTT. It is translated as CASSIGNRVSEAFF.

The gene calls are TRBV5-1 and TRBJ2-4; TRBD1 aligns across 11 bases. Germline CDR1 SGHRS, CDR2 YFSETQ. The ends lost 2 bases at V and 1 base at J; junction bases unmatched: 2. There are 16 residues in the CDR3. CDR3 region: CASSLGQGAAKNIQYF. The CDR3 region has the DNA TGCGCCAGCAGCTTAGGACAGGGGGCGGCCAAAAACATTCAGTACTTC.

The rearrangement joins TRBV6-5 to TRBJ1-2; 9 nucleotides match TRBD1. Germline CDR1 is MNHEY and CDR2 is SVGAGI. After removal of 5 bases from V and 2 bases from J, the junction contained 6 bases not matched to a gene. The CDR3 covers 15 residues. The CDR3 bases are TGTGCCAGCAGTCACCGGGACAGGGCCAACTATGGCTACACCTTC. Residues: CASSHRDRANYGYTF.